The 32 T cell receptor beta chains in this list originate from one sample, sequenced in a study of T cell clonality in common variable immunodeficiency. Whole-study findings and limits: Common variable immunodeficiency TCR beta sequences reportedly had fewer deletions and N-nucleotide insertions.

Clones were read by immunoSEQ multiplex PCR, and TCRdb kept only the in-frame ones, dropping some. The sample presents about 34,000 clones, none singletons. Which antigens these TCRs recognize remains unknown. Sequencing was carried out using peripheral blood mononuclear cells. Receptors were obtained from a human donor with common variable immunodeficiency.

This clone has a count of ten or more. The missing CDR3 end, 3 residues past where the read stops, is filled in from the germline J gene. The gene calls are TRBV18 and TRBJ1-3; no clear D gene. Germline lookup yields CDR1 KGHSH and CDR2 LQKENI. V was pared by 6 bases and J by 7 bases, with 13 bases between. The CDR3 has 13 residues. The DNA read from the CDR3 is TGTGCCAGCTCTCTTGGGCCAATCAACACC. Translating gives CASSLGPINT. The entire CDR3 is CASSLGPINTIYF.

Comment on this clone: Germline is not matched at one junction end, which may reflect a read error. The read ends 3 residues before the CDR3 terminus; that terminus is restored from the germline J gene. The V and J genes are TRBV7-9 and TRBJ1-2, with D maybe TRBD1 (5 bases). This CDR3 is 13 amino acids long. Germline-derived CDR1 and CDR2 are SEHNR and FQNEAQ (reference sequence). CDR3 bases read: TGTTCCAGCAGCTTAGAAGGGACTGGCGGC. It specifies CSSSLEGTGG. The entire CDR3 protein is CSSSLEGTGGYTF.

As for this clone: The missing CDR3 end, 3 residues past where the read stops, is filled in from the germline J gene. V and J are TRBV6-1 and TRBJ2-7; D is unresolved. Germline V gene sequence: CDR1 MNHNS, CDR2 SASEGT. The CDR3 consists of 14 residues. Between the trimmed V and J ends, which lost 1 base and 1 base, there was a span of 8 bases. CDR3 DNA (partial): TGTGCCAGCAGTGAAGACGCCCAGTCCTACGAG. Translation: CASSEDAQSYE. The complete CDR3 protein is CASSEDAQSYEQYF.

The table lists this clone with a few counts. The DNA ends 3 residues before the CDR3 does, and the rest of the CDR3 is filled in from the germline J gene. The chain couples TRBV7-2 to TRBJ2-1, with 7 bases that match TRBD2. This CDR3 is built from 14 residues. Germline CDR1 reads SGHTA; CDR2 reads FQGNSA. V was pared by 1 base and J by 6 bases, with 3 bases of the junction left unmatched. CDR3 amino acids: CASSLVGLGNEQFF. CDR3 DNA, as far as it was read: TGTGCCAGCAGCTTAGTCGGACTAGGCAATGAG.

With regard to this clone: The CDR3 is cut off 3 residues early in the read; its end comes from the germline J gene. The rearrangement joins TRBV6-2 or TRBV6-3 to TRBJ1-1, with D perhaps matching TRBD1 (5 bases). The germline CDR1 and CDR2 sequences are MNHEY and SVGEGT. CDR3 length: 16 residues. Trimming cost V 0 bases and J 6 bases, with 17 bases left between them. The CDR3 bases that were read are TGTGCCAGCAGTTACTCGATGACCGGGGGGATCGCTGAA. It encodes CASSYSMTGGIAE. The entire CDR3 protein reads CASSYSMTGGIAEAFF.

For this clone: The CDR3 end is not reached by the read, which stops 3 residues before it; the germline J gene fills it in. The chain uses TRBV10-2 and TRBJ1-1; a weak D match, TRBD1 (5 bases). Germline V lookup: CDR1 WSHSY, CDR2 SAAADI. The CDR3 covers 13 residues. Trimming left V 4 bases short and J 1 base short, with 7 bases between. The CDR3 DNA, read in part, is TGCGCCAGCAGTGGACAGACGAACACTGAA. It translates to CASSGQTNTE. From start to end, the CDR3 is CASSGQTNTEAFF.

This clone appeared many times. The DNA ends 3 residues before the CDR3 does, and the rest of the CDR3 is filled in from the germline J gene. The chain uses TRBV28 and TRBJ2-3, with 7 bases lining up with TRBD2. This CDR3 comprises 16 residues. Looked up from germline, CDR1 is MDHEN and CDR2 is SYDVKM. The V and J ends lost 1 base and 1 base, in that order; junction bases with no gene match: 5. Partial CDR3 DNA: TGTGCCAGCAGTTTATCTCCTAGCGGTCGCACAGATACG. Its translation is CASSLSPSGRTDT. The entire CDR3 sequence reads CASSLSPSGRTDTQYF.

Concerning this clone: The sequence runs out 3 residues before the end of the CDR3; the remainder is reconstructed from the germline J gene. The V and J genes are TRBV7-9 and TRBJ1-4, with D tentatively TRBD1 (6 bases). The germline gives CDR1 SEHNR, CDR2 FQNEAQ (reference sequence). This CDR3 contains 15 residues. Trimming shortened V by 2 bases and J by 6 bases, and 13 bases separated the two germline ends. CDR3 in amino acids: CASSLRRQADEKLFF. The covered CDR3 bases are TGTGCCAGCAGCTTACGCCGACAGGCTGATGAAAAA.

This clone counts as medium-sized. The read comes to an end 3 residues before the CDR3 does, leaving the germline J gene to fill in the end. V and J are TRBV29-1 and TRBJ2-6; the D is unclear. CDR1 SQVTM and CDR2 ANQGSEA come from the germline V gene. The germline V and J ends were trimmed by 6 bases and 0 bases, with 6 bases remaining between them. This CDR3 is 13 amino acids long. CDR3 bases read: TGCAGCGTAGCGTACTCTGGGGCCAACGTC. Protein product: CSVAYSGANV. The entire CDR3 protein reads CSVAYSGANVLTF.

This clone was observed at least ten times. Read coverage stops 3 residues before the CDR3 terminus; the germline J gene supplies the remainder. The V gene is TRBV7-9, the J gene TRBJ1-6; 7 bases map to TRBD1. V lost 0 bases, J lost 10 bases, and 6 bases stayed unmatched. The germline V gene encodes CDR1 SEHNR and CDR2 FQNEAQ (reference sequence). The CDR3 length is 15 residues. CDR3 loop: CASSLAPQGGSPLHF. CDR3 DNA (partial): TGTGCCAGCAGCTTAGCGCCCCAGGGGGGCTCACCC.

There are many counts of this clone. Sequencing ends 3 residues short of the CDR3 end; the germline J gene provides the rest. V usage is TRBV19 and J usage is TRBJ1-2; D gene ambiguous. The germline gives CDR1 LNHDA, CDR2 SQIVND (reference sequence). Trimming took 3 bases from V and 3 from J, leaving 11 bases between them. CDR3 length: 14 amino acids. CDR3 sequence reads: CASSIRGNHYGYTF. The part of the CDR3 DNA that was read is TGTGCCAGTAGTATTCGGGGAAACCACTATGGC.

This clone is medium-sized in the sample. The read finishes 3 residues shy of the CDR3 end, and the germline J gene is used to complete it. The chain links TRBV28 to TRBJ1-2; D gene uncertain. The CDR3 has 13 amino acids. Germline loops: CDR1 MDHEN, CDR2 SYDVKM. CDR3 amino acids: CASSLSPFGGYTF. CDR3 DNA (partial): TGTGCCAGCAGTTTATCACCCTTCGGGGGC.

For this clone: With the read ending 3 residues before the CDR3 end, the germline J gene is used to fill in that end. The chain uses TRBV10-1 and TRBJ2-1, with D tentatively TRBD1 (6 bases). With 8 bases removed from V and 1 base from J, the gap between germline ends came to 21 bases. The CDR3 is 17 residues long. The germline V gene encodes CDR1 WNHNN and CDR2 SYGVQD (reference sequence). The part of the CDR3 DNA that was read is TGCGCCAGCCTCCTGCACGAGGGGGTATGTTCCTACAATGAG. It is translated as CASLLHEGVCSYNE. The whole CDR3 protein reads CASLLHEGVCSYNEQFF.

Ten or more counts support this clone. Read data end 3 residues before the CDR3 end; the end is taken from the germline J gene. The chain employs TRBV29-1 and TRBJ2-7, with a weak D call TRBD2 (6 bases). Deletions cut 3 bases from V and 3 bases from J, with 12 bases between. This CDR3 contains 13 residues. CDR1 SQVTM and CDR2 ANQGSEA come from the germline V gene. The CDR3 DNA, read in part, is TGCAGCGTTGAGGGCGGGAATCTCTACGAG. Translating gives CSVEGGNLYE. The whole CDR3 protein reads CSVEGGNLYEQYF.

Sample share makes this clone medium-sized. The read falls 3 residues short of the CDR3 end, and the missing part is taken from the germline J gene. The rearrangement links TRBV4-1 to TRBJ2-7; 8 positions agree with TRBD2. The germline gives CDR1 MGHRA, CDR2 YSYEKL. The CDR3 spans 15 residues. V shed 0 bases and J 2 bases; nucleotides not matched to a gene: 3. The CDR3 loop is CASSQELAEAYEQYF. CDR3 DNA, as far as it was read: TGCGCCAGCAGCCAAGAACTAGCGGAGGCCTACGAG.

Points on this clone: Read coverage stops 3 residues before the CDR3 terminus; the germline J gene supplies the remainder. This chain links TRBV30 with TRBJ2-3, with 9 bases identical to TRBD2. CDR1 is GTSNPN, CDR2 SVGIG, per germline (reference sequence). The J segment lost 5 bases and the V segment lost 4 bases, leaving 1 base of the junction unmatched. This CDR3 contains 12 residues. Incomplete CDR3 DNA: TGTGCCTGGAAACTAGCGGGAGATACG. Protein sequence: CAWKLAGDT. The complete CDR3 reads CAWKLAGDTQYF.

On this clone: The CDR3 end falls 3 residues outside the read, so it is completed with the germline J gene. The rearrangement uses TRBV7-9 and TRBJ2-1; D perhaps matches TRBD1 (6 bases). Trimming took off 0 bases at V and 9 bases at J, with 15 bases between the two ends. The CDR3 is 15 amino acids. Germline V lookup: CDR1 SEHNR, CDR2 FQNEAQ (reference sequence). The CDR3 DNA, read in part, is TGTGCCAGCAGCTTAGCCGAGCTGGGGGCGGGTGAG. Translation gives CASSLAELGAGE. In full, the CDR3 reads CASSLAELGAGEQFF.

Notes on this clone: Read coverage stops 3 residues before the CDR3 terminus; the germline J gene supplies the remainder. This chain joins TRBV20-1 and TRBJ2-7, with 9 nucleotides matching TRBD2. In germline, CDR1 is DFQATT, CDR2 SNEGSKA (reference sequence). The V gene end was trimmed by 3 bases and the J gene end by 4 bases; junction bases not matched to a gene: 4. The CDR3 contains 13 residues. The CDR3 bases that were read are TGCAGTGCTAGGTGGACTAGCGAATACGAG. Translation gives CSARWTSEYE. The full CDR3 sequence reads CSARWTSEYEQYF.

This clone was recorded at least ten times. The read ends 3 residues early relative to the CDR3; the germline J gene fills the gap. The chain carries TRBV7-2 and TRBJ2-4, with TRBD1 matching over 7 bases. The germline V gene encodes CDR1 SGHTA and CDR2 FQGNSA. The V and J ends lost 4 bases and 8 bases, in that order; junction bases with no gene match: 8. This CDR3 is 14 amino acids long. The sequenced part of the CDR3 DNA is TGTGCCAGCAGCTCCGGACAGGTGGGAGACATT. This encodes CASSSGQVGDI. The full CDR3 is CASSSGQVGDIQYF.

This clone was detected many times. From the germline J gene comes the end of the CDR3, since the read stops 3 residues before it. V usage is TRBV28 and J usage is TRBJ1-5; 7 bases agree with TRBD1. J was trimmed by 6 bases and V by 2 bases; bases with no gene match: 7. The germline V gene has CDR1 MDHEN and CDR2 SYDVKM. CDR3 length equals 15 residues. The CDR3 is CASSLAGRTGQPQHF. The covered CDR3 bases are TGTGCCAGCAGTTTAGCTGGAAGGACAGGTCAGCCC.

This clone was counted a few times. The DNA ends 3 residues before the CDR3 does, and the rest of the CDR3 is filled in from the germline J gene. This sequence joins TRBV30 and TRBJ2-1; TRBD1 agrees at 7 bases. The germline V gene has CDR1 GTSNPN and CDR2 SVGIG (reference sequence). The V segment lost 8 bases and the J segment 3 bases; nucleotides outside the gene matches: 7. This CDR3 is built from 13 residues. The CDR3: CALLQGNYNEQFF. The sequenced part of the CDR3 DNA is TGTGCCCTCTTACAGGGGAACTACAATGAG. Full variable domain (rest looked up from reference TRBV30 and TRBJ2-1): SQTIHQWPATLVQPVGSPLSLECTVEGTSNPNLYWYRQAAGRGLQLLFYSVGIGQISSEVPQNLSASRPQDRQFILSSKKLLLSDSGFYLCALLQGNYNEQFFGPGTRLTVL.

A remark on this clone: The read terminates 3 residues before the CDR3 end, so the remaining end is supplied by the germline J gene. The J gene is TRBJ2-7, the V gene TRBV18, with 9 positions matching TRBD2. From germline, CDR1 is KGHSH and CDR2 LQKENI. The CDR3 has 17 amino acids. The trim removed 2 bases at V and 0 bases at J, leaving 8 bases unmatched. The CDR3 region is CASSPLKGSGSSYEQYF. The covered CDR3 bases are TGTGCCAGCTCACCATTGAAGGGTAGCGGGAGCTCCTACGAG.

With regard to this clone: The read terminates 3 residues before the CDR3 end, so the remaining end is supplied by the germline J gene. V gene TRBV2 combines with J gene TRBJ2-7; D may be TRBD2 (6 bases). CDR3 length equals 14 residues. Germline V lookup: CDR1 SNHLY, CDR2 FYNNEI. Trimming removed 9 bases at V and 4 bases at J, with 19 bases between. The CDR3 reads CASWVGGVFYEQYF. The sequenced part of the CDR3 DNA is TGTGCCAGTTGGGTCGGGGGTGTGTTTTACGAG.

At least ten counts were recorded for this clone. The read ends 3 residues early relative to the CDR3; the germline J gene fills the gap. The chain recombines TRBV18 with TRBJ2-3; D gene uncertain. CDR1 is KGHSH and CDR2 is LQKENI in the germline V gene. V was clipped by 3 bases and J by 0 bases, with 10 bases between them. CDR3 length: 15 amino acids. The covered CDR3 bases are TGTGCCAGCTCACCCTCAAGGGCTAGCACAGATACG. It codes for CASSPSRASTDT. The full CDR3 protein reads CASSPSRASTDTQYF.

In the case of this clone: The read ends 3 residues early relative to the CDR3; the germline J gene fills the gap. The chain employs TRBV5-1 and TRBJ2-7; maybe TRBD1 (5 bases). Germline assignment: CDR1 SGHRS and CDR2 YFSETQ. This CDR3 is 14 amino acids long. Between the trimmed V and J ends, which lost 0 bases and 3 bases, there was a span of 10 bases. The part of the CDR3 DNA that was read is TGCGCCAGCAGCTTGGAGTTTAGGGGCTACGAG. Its protein product is CASSLEFRGYE. The entire CDR3 sequence reads CASSLEFRGYEQYF.

This clone was seen only a few times. The DNA ends 3 residues before the CDR3 does, and the rest of the CDR3 is filled in from the germline J gene. The chain is built from TRBV6-2 or TRBV6-3 and TRBJ1-2; TRBD1 agrees at 11 bases. Germline CDR1 is MNHEY and CDR2 is SVGEGT. The CDR3 extends over 15 amino acids. Losses at the gene ends were 5 bases for V and 7 bases for J; bases not matched to a gene: 9. The sequenced part of the CDR3 DNA is TGTGCCAGCAGTCGACCGGGACAGGGGGTCTTTGGC. This gives the protein CASSRPGQGVFG. The complete CDR3 sequence is CASSRPGQGVFGYTF.

This clone was detected ten times or more. The read halts 3 residues ahead of the CDR3 end, with the missing end drawn from the germline J gene. The chain combines TRBV29-1 with TRBJ2-5, with a tentative D call TRBD2 (6 bases). Germline V gene sequence: CDR1 SQVTM, CDR2 ANQGSEA. The CDR3 is made up of 11 amino acids. The V end lost 7 bases, the J end lost 5 bases, and 11 bases lay between the germline ends. The covered CDR3 bases are TGCAGCGGCGGACGGGGGGAGACC. It codes for CSGGRGET. The full CDR3 sequence reads CSGGRGETQYF.

At least ten counts were recorded for this clone. The CDR3 goes on 3 residues after the read ends, and that part is filled in from the germline J gene. This chain connects TRBV2 to TRBJ1-5; 7 positions agree with TRBD1. Trimming at V came to 3 bases and at J to 5 bases, leaving 1 base not matched to a gene. Looked up from germline, CDR1 is SNHLY and CDR2 is FYNNEI. This CDR3 is 13 amino acids long. The CDR3 here is CASSDDRDQPQHF. The covered CDR3 bases are TGTGCCAGCAGTGATGACAGGGATCAGCCC. Together with reference TRBV2 and TRBJ1-5, the CDR3 gives the full variable domain: EPEVTQTPSHQVTQMGQEVILRCVPISNHLYFYWYRQILGQKVEFLVSFYNNEISEKSEIFDDQFSVERPDGSNFTLKIRSTKLEDSAMYFCASSDDRDQPQHFGDGTRLSIL.

Comment on this clone: The read falls 3 residues short of the CDR3 end, and the missing part is taken from the germline J gene. The J gene is TRBJ1-1, the V gene TRBV19; D gene ambiguous. V was pared by 2 bases and J by 1 base, with 11 bases between. CDR3 length: 15 residues. Germline loops: CDR1 LNHDA, CDR2 SQIVND (reference sequence). Partial CDR3 DNA: TGTGCCAGTAGTATAAAGGCCAGATCGAACACTGAA. This sequence encodes CASSIKARSNTE. The CDR3 in full is CASSIKARSNTEAFF.

This clone was found a few times. The sequenced fragment ends 3 residues before the CDR3 boundary, so the rest is inferred from the germline J gene. This chain links TRBV7-2 with TRBJ1-2; the D is unclear. Trimming cost V 1 base and J 4 bases, with 13 bases left between them. Per the germline V gene, CDR1 is SGHTA and CDR2 is FQGNSA. The CDR3 runs to 15 residues. Incomplete CDR3 DNA: TGTGCCAGCAGCTTAGGGGTCCTACTAGGCTATGGC. Amino acids: CASSLGVLLGYG. The whole CDR3 protein reads CASSLGVLLGYGYTF. Combining the CDR3 with reference TRBV7-2 and TRBJ1-2 gives the whole variable domain GAGVSQSPSNKVTEKGKDVELRCDPISGHTALYWYRQSLGQGLEFLIYFQGNSAPDKSGLPSDRFSAERTGGSVSTLTIQRTQQEDSAVYLCASSLGVLLGYGYTFGSGTRLTVV.

As regards this clone: The read halts 3 residues ahead of the CDR3 end, with the missing end drawn from the germline J gene. This rearrangement joins TRBV7-3 to TRBJ2-3; 8 bases agree with TRBD1. Germline V gene data show CDR1 as SGHTA and CDR2 as FQGTGA. The ends lost 1 base at V and 4 bases at J; junction bases unmatched: 4. The CDR3 consists of 15 residues. The sequenced part of the CDR3 DNA is TGTGCCAGCAGCTTAATAGGACAGGGATCAGATACG. Translating gives CASSLIGQGSDT. The full CDR3 reads CASSLIGQGSDTQYF. Full variable domain (rest looked up from reference TRBV7-3 and TRBJ2-3): GAGVSQTPSNKVTEKGKYVELRCDPISGHTALYWYRQSLGQGPEFLIYFQGTGAADDSGLPNDRFFAVRPEGSVSTLKIQRTERGDSAVYLCASSLIGQGSDTQYFGPGTRLTVL.

In its sample, this clone was seen many times. The read comes to an end 3 residues before the CDR3 does, leaving the germline J gene to fill in the end. The chain couples TRBV5-1 to TRBJ2-3, with 10 bases aligning to TRBD2. This CDR3 is built from 16 residues. The junction had 3 bases not matched to a gene; V was cut back by 0 bases and J by 2 bases. CDR1 is SGHRS and CDR2 is YFSETQ in the germline V gene. Partial CDR3 DNA: TGCGCCAGCAGCTTGGGCCTAGCGGGAGTCACAGATACG. Protein sequence: CASSLGLAGVTDT. The CDR3 in full is CASSLGLAGVTDTQYF.